The sequence of this T cell receptor (beta chain) was determined in a study of blood T cell repertoires in COVID-19 (dated by TCRdb to 2018 to 2021). With respect to the entire study: Samples from collaborators originated in the United States, Italy and Spain and spanned both the acute and convalescent phases of COVID-19. The prospective study material was composed of cDNA or gDNA derived from T cells, B-cell-depleted T cells, or PBMCs. Subjects who had been exposed to COVID-19, were actively infected with it, or had recovered from it provided the deeply sampled blood TCRbeta repertoires that made up the dataset. A freely available public database, intended as a resource for researchers studying the immune response to SARS-CoV-2, is where the repertoires were released. Samples came from the ongoing ImmuneRACE study (first 160 participants) plus 1,254 subjects from 6 global collaborators. A de-identified subject ID, COVID-19 status, age in years and sex were almost always included in the sample metadata. Where HLA class I and class II types were available, the types were taken from metadata supplied by the sample provider, not from assay-based typing. Summary of the overall study and its limitations: The quantity of clinical and demographic metadata differed by source and by participant and was supplied without curation.

TCRbeta CDR3 regions were amplified from genomic DNA by means of the immunoSEQ Assay, a bias-controlled multiplex PCR. The study's own analysis went as follows. Within the assay, amplification of reference gene primers was used to estimate how many nucleated cells each sample contained. Sequence reads were collapsed and filtered to measure the absolute abundance of every unique TCRbeta CDR3 rearrangement. Productive Simpson clonality was computed per sample as the square root of Simpson's diversity index over productive rearrangements. The immuneACCESS repertoire file appears here via TCRdb, limited to in-frame rearrangements. These files lack a portion of the clones; in checked studies, under half of the deficit traces to unresolved V genes, and the cause of the others is not known. V, J and clone size are those of that table, while D and trimming were read from the DNA. The sample has hundreds of thousands of clones on record, around 86% of them singletons. The ten largest account for 4% to 6% of the sample.

The germline V gene (reference sequence) specifies LGHDT as CDR1 and YNNKEL as CDR2. Trimming takes 2 bases from V and 7 bases from J, and the germline ends sit 11 bases apart. Measured from the cysteine to the phenylalanine, the CDR3 is 13 residues long. Only the CDR3 portion is preserved as DNA: 39 bases, with reading frame beginning at the first base. In the prospective study, participants were roughly 18 to 100 years old, resided in 20 to 30 geographic areas of the United States, and were enrolled through a virtual design. Cohort assignment in the prospective study relied on participant-reported clinical history from a screening survey and a study questionnaire. ImmuneRACE Cohort 3 recovered participants were defined by two consecutive negative NP/OP PCR tests, healthcare professional clearance, or symptom resolution. In the prospective study, mobile phlebotomists collected whole blood, serum and a nasopharyngeal or oropharyngeal swab from each participant. Over an approximately 2-month period, participants in the prospective study had the option of providing additional blood draws and questionnaires. Blood samples from the prospective study were shipped frozen or at room temperature prior to DNA extraction.

Concerning this clone itself: It has no known antigen specificity. Base quality data are lacking; no much larger clone is found one base away.

The rearranged segments are TRBV3-1 (or the pseudogene TRBV3-2) and TRBJ1-1; no D gene is confidently identified. The sequencing input was PBMCs or T cells enriched from blood (not recorded which). This receptor was obtained from a man in his sixties who had recovered from COVID-19. In nucleotides, the sequence is TGTGCCAGCAGCCAAATTGGAGGAGGTGAAGCTTTCTTT. Its protein product is CASSQIGGGEAFF.